The TCR beta chain described here comes from a study of T cell responses to AZD1222 COVID-19 vaccine. This clone occurred a few times. Germline CDR1 GTSNPN, CDR2 SVGIG (reference sequence). The V end lost 1 base, the J end lost 3 bases, and 11 bases lay between the germline ends. CDR3 length: 14 amino acids. The data were produced by immunoSEQ multiplex PCR, yet TCRdb's version contains in-frame clones alone and is incomplete. Of 90,000 to 95,000 clones in the sample, roughly 90% are singletons; the top ten hold about 12%. This TCR came from an adult who received the AZD1222 COVID-19 vaccine. The input for sequencing was peripheral blood, taken 28 days after the second AZD1222 dose. The rearrangement joins TRBV30 to TRBJ2-3; D possibly uses TRBD1 or TRBD2 (5 bases each). The CDR3 region has the DNA TGTGCCTGGAGTGCGGGGCTAGTTACAGATACGCAGTATTTT. Encoded protein: CAWSAGLVTDTQYF.